The 14 T cell receptor beta chains below all came from one sample that was sequenced in a study of human versus mouse CDR3 diversity and MHC coevolution. TCRdb's table, derived via immunoSEQ multiplex PCR, lists solely in-frame clones and lacks some. The sample records roughly 80,000 clones, 80% to 95% being singletons. Input material: naive CD4+ T cells from blood. Subset given: CD45RO-negative CD62L-positive naive CD4 T cells. The receptors come from a person aged 30-69 years in good health.

The chain is built from TRBV10-3 and TRBJ1-2; a weak D match, TRBD1 (6 bases). This CDR3 has 13 amino acids. Trimming removed 6 bases at V and 7 bases at J, with 15 bases between. The germline V gene encodes CDR1 ENHRY and CDR2 SYGVKD. Here the CDR3 DNA reads TGTGCCATCAGCCGGGACAACGAGATTGGCTACACCTTC. Protein: CAISRDNEIGYTF.

The chain recombines TRBV27 with TRBJ2-7; unclear D gene. Trimming cost V 3 bases and J 1 base, with 10 bases left between them. Germline CDR1 reads MNHEY; CDR2 reads SMNVEV (reference sequence). The CDR3 is made up of 14 amino acids. CDR3 region: CASSLRIGSYEQYF. The CDR3 bases are TGTGCCAGCAGTTTGCGTATCGGGTCCTACGAGCAGTACTTC.

V is TRBV5-4 and J is TRBJ2-2, with 8 bases that match TRBD2. This CDR3 has 15 residues. With 2 bases clipped from V and 5 bases from J, the junction kept 5 bases outside the gene matches. Germline lookup yields CDR1 SGHNT and CDR2 YYREEE (reference sequence). The CDR3 nucleotides are TGTGCCAGCAGCTTAGGGACTAGTATAACCGGGGAGCTGTTTTTT. Translation: CASSLGTSITGELFF.

This chain connects TRBV5-1 to TRBJ2-7; D perhaps matches TRBD1 (5 bases). V was shortened by 0 bases and J by 2 bases, with 9 bases between the two germline ends. The CDR3 loop spans 14 amino acids. Looked up from germline, CDR1 is SGHRS and CDR2 is YFSETQ. CDR3 loop: CASSLVGHTYEQYF. Here the CDR3 DNA reads TGCGCCAGCAGCTTGGTCGGACACACCTACGAGCAGTACTTC. Full variable domain (rest looked up from reference TRBV5-1 and TRBJ2-7): KAGVTQTPRYLIKTRGQQVTLSCSPISGHRSVSWYQQTPGQGLQFLFEYFSETQRNKGNFPGRFSGRQFSNSRSEMNVSTLELGDSALYLCASSLVGHTYEQYFGPGTRLTVT.

V and J are TRBV27 and TRBJ2-5; TRBD1 agrees at 8 bases. After removal of 5 bases from V and 7 bases from J, the junction contained 6 bases not matched to a gene. Germline V CDR1 and CDR2: MNHEY, SMNVEV (reference sequence). CDR3 length equals 13 residues. CDR3 DNA: TGTGCCAGCAGTATGGACAGGGTAGGGACCCAGTACTTC. It encodes CASSMDRVGTQYF.

This chain connects TRBV5-1 to TRBJ2-7, with 8 bases that match TRBD1. The CDR3 loop spans 18 amino acids. Per the germline V gene, CDR1 is SGHRS and CDR2 is YFSETQ. V shed 1 base and J 2 bases; nucleotides not matched to a gene: 14. CDR3 region: CASSLRGQGNPTAYEQYF. CDR3 in DNA: TGCGCCAGCAGCTTGCGAGGACAGGGAAATCCGACTGCCTACGAGCAGTACTTC.

The genes are TRBV19 and TRBJ1-4; possibly TRBD1 for D (5 bases). Per germline, CDR1 LNHDA and CDR2 SQIVND (reference sequence). CDR3 length equals 11 residues. Trimming took 6 bases from V and 10 from J, leaving 9 bases between them. CDR3 DNA: TGTGCCAGTAGCGTCGGGGGAAAACTGTTTTTT. It yields the protein CASSVGGKLFF.

V and J are TRBV30 and TRBJ2-1; TRBD2 is a possible D gene (6 bases). The CDR3 has 14 residues. Germline V CDR1 and CDR2: GTSNPN, SVGIG (reference sequence). The V end was cut by 0 bases, the J end by 8 bases, with 14 bases between. DNA for the CDR3: TGTGCCTGGAGTGTGCGGGGACCTTATCATGAGCAGTTCTTC. Translating it yields CAWSVRGPYHEQFF.

This chain uses TRBV30 with TRBJ2-2; 8 bases are a match to TRBD1. Trimming removed 0 bases from V and 2 bases from J; junction bases left unmatched: 8. The CDR3 length is 17 residues. Germline CDR1 is GTSNPN and CDR2 is SVGIG (reference sequence). In DNA, the CDR3 is TGTGCCTGGAGTGTGGGGCAGGGGGCTACTAACACCGGGGAGCTGTTTTTT. This encodes CAWSVGQGATNTGELFF.

This chain joins TRBV2 and TRBJ1-1; D not certain. The V end lost 8 bases, the J end lost 1 base, and 5 bases lay between the germline ends. CDR3 length equals 11 residues. From germline, CDR1 is SNHLY and CDR2 FYNNEI. The CDR3 protein is CASSKNTEAFF. CDR3 bases: TGTGCCAGCTCCAAGAACACTGAAGCTTTCTTT. Filled out from reference TRBV2 and TRBJ1-1, the complete variable domain reads EPEVTQTPSHQVTQMGQEVILRCVPISNHLYFYWYRQILGQKVEFLVSFYNNEISEKSEIFDDQFSVERPDGSNFTLKIRSTKLEDSAMYFCASSKNTEAFFGQGTRLTVV.

This chain uses TRBV5-4 with TRBJ1-1; the match to TRBD1 covers 8 bases. V shed 2 bases, J shed 5 bases, and the junction held 2 bases outside the gene matches. The CDR3 is made up of 13 amino acids. From germline, CDR1 is SGHNT and CDR2 YYREEE (reference sequence). CDR3 DNA: TGTGCCAGCAGCTTTACAGGGGGAACTGAAGCTTTCTTT. Protein: CASSFTGGTEAFF.

In its sample, this clone was seen once. V gene TRBV2 combines with J gene TRBJ1-2; D ambiguous. Between the trimmed V and J ends, which lost 6 bases and 2 bases, there was a span of 10 bases. Germline CDR1 and CDR2: SNHLY and FYNNEI. This CDR3 region has 13 residues. Here the CDR3 DNA reads TGTGCCAGCAGCCGGGGAGTGAACTATGGCTACACCTTC. Protein sequence: CASSRGVNYGYTF.

The chain uses TRBV19 and TRBJ2-1; 10 bases fit TRBD2. The trim removed 2 bases at V and 4 bases at J, leaving 14 bases unmatched. The germline V gene encodes CDR1 LNHDA and CDR2 SQIVND (reference sequence). This CDR3 has 19 residues. This chain's CDR3 is CASSIRGGSLAGEYNEQFF. The CDR3 region has the DNA TGTGCCAGTAGTATACGAGGGGGGTCGCTAGCGGGAGAATACAATGAGCAGTTCTTC.

This clone has only a few counts. The chain recombines TRBV28 with TRBJ1-3; D is perhaps TRBD1 (5 bases). V gave up 6 bases and J gave up 11 bases, with 17 bases separating them. Germline assignment: CDR1 MDHEN and CDR2 SYDVKM. The CDR3 is 13 amino acids. The CDR3 here is CASSDGTAVSIYF. CDR3 DNA: TGTGCCAGCAGCGACGGGACTGCAGTGTCCATATATTTT. Drawing the rest from reference TRBV28 and TRBJ1-3, the complete variable domain is DVKVTQSSRYLVKRTGEKVFLECVQDMDHENMFWYRQDPGLGLRLIYFSYDVKMKEKGDIPEGYSVSREKKERFSLILESASTNQTSMYLCASSDGTAVSIYFGEGSWLTVV.